The 28 T cell receptor beta chains presented below share a single source sample, sequenced in a study of blood T cells in healthy people across ages. Through a sample-barcoded 5' primer and a J-beta primer mix, a second PCR was run for roughly 6 to 11 cycles. TCRdb re-derived calls from the 5' RACE reads in MiXCR, one entry per CDR3 protein. The sample records roughly 680,000 distinct CDR3 sequences, roughly half being singletons. Sequencing was carried out using blood. These receptors were obtained from a woman of 80 years or more in good health.

As DNA, the CDR3 is TGTGCCAGCCGCCCCAGGGTCATGGGGGGAGGCTACACCTTC. Translating it yields CASRPRVMGGGYTF. V is TRBV7-3 and J is TRBJ1-2; D possibly corresponds to TRBD1 (5 bases). CDR1 and CDR2 (germline): SGHTA, FQGTGA. V shed 8 bases and J shed 8 bases, with 21 bases lying between them. The CDR3 runs to 14 residues.

Many counts were recorded for this clonotype. The chain recombines TRBV10-3 with TRBJ2-1; D possibly corresponds to TRBD2 (6 bases). The germline V and J ends were trimmed by 0 bases and 4 bases, with 10 bases remaining between them. This CDR3 contains 15 residues. Germline-derived CDR1 and CDR2 are ENHRY and SYGVKD. CDR3 coding DNA: TGTGCCATCAGTGAGTCGGATAGCGGATACAATGAGCAGTTCTTC. This codes for CAISESDSGYNEQFF.

The genes are TRBV6-1 and TRBJ2-3; the D gene is possibly TRBD2 (5 bases). V was trimmed by 0 bases and J by 2 bases, leaving 9 bases between them. CDR1 and CDR2 from the germline V gene are MNHNS and SASEGT. The length of the CDR3 is 15 residues. CDR3 nucleotide sequence: TGTGCCAGCAGTGAAGCGGGAGACCCCACAGATACGCAGTATTTT. Amino acids: CASSEAGDPTDTQYF.

As concerns this clonotype: One junction end disagrees with the germline gene, perhaps due to a read error. The J gene is TRBJ2-5, the V gene TRBV7-9; D is tentatively TRBD1 or TRBD2 (5 bases each). CDR3 length equals 13 residues. CDR1 and CDR2 from the germline V gene are SEHNR and FQNEAQ (reference sequence). CDR3 sequence reads: CASSVAPGWEQYF. CDR3 DNA sequence: TGTGCCAGCAGCGTAGCGCCAGGGTGGGAGCAGTACTTC.

The chain is built from TRBV24-1 and TRBJ2-3; D is perhaps TRBD2 (5 bases). The CDR3 is made up of 17 amino acids. CDR1 and CDR2 (germline): KGHDR, SFDVKD. Trimming removed 4 bases from V and 1 base from J, with 17 bases in between. This chain's CDR3 is CATSDRGLRVGTDTQYF. The CDR3 nucleotides read TGTGCCACCAGTGACCGCGGACTTCGAGTGGGCACAGATACGCAGTATTTT.

This clonotype was seen only a few times. The J gene is TRBJ2-7, the V gene TRBV27; 9 bases are shared with TRBD2. The CDR3 has 15 residues. Germline CDR1 and CDR2: MNHEY and SMNVEV (reference sequence). V shed 7 bases, J shed 0 bases, and the junction held 7 bases outside the gene matches. CDR3 sequence reads: CASTPAGGSSYEQYF. CDR3 DNA sequence: TGTGCCAGCACCCCAGCGGGGGGAAGCTCCTACGAGCAGTACTTC.

The table lists this clonotype with many counts. Possible read error: a much larger clone is one base away. The CDR3 region is CASSQQGLRVGSHEQYF. As DNA, the CDR3 is TGTGCCAGCAGTCAACAGGGACTAAGAGTCGGGTCACATGAGCAGTACTTC. The gene calls are TRBV6-5 and TRBJ2-5; tentatively, D is TRBD2 (7 bases). CDR3 length equals 17 residues. Trimming removed 5 bases from V and 11 bases from J, with 30 bases in between. The germline CDR1 and CDR2 sequences are MNHEY and SVGAGI.

The chain employs TRBV20-1 and TRBJ1-5; D unclear. Looked up from germline, CDR1 is DFQATT and CDR2 is SNEGSKA (reference sequence). Trimming cost V 0 bases and J 1 base, with 13 bases left between them. The CDR3 has 16 amino acids. The CDR3: CSARDNWGRSNQPQHF. As DNA, the CDR3 is TGCAGTGCTAGAGATAATTGGGGTAGGAGCAATCAGCCCCAGCATTTT.

The chain has TRBV4-3 and TRBJ2-4; D remains ambiguous. TRBJ2-7 matches the DNA end more closely, so the J call is doubtful. Germline CDR1 is LGHNA and CDR2 is YSLEER. The CDR3 sequence is 14 residues long. CDR3 region: CASSQELWLYEQYF. For the CDR3, the DNA is TGCGCCAGCAGCCAAGAATTGTGGCTCTACGAGCAGTACTTC.

This clonotype was seen at least ten times. The chain carries TRBV5-1 and TRBJ2-1; D remains unclear. The CDR3 extends over 14 amino acids. Trimming cost V 0 bases and J 3 bases, with 7 bases left between them. Germline CDR1 SGHRS, CDR2 YFSETQ. In DNA form, the CDR3 reads TGCGCCAGCAGCTTGGACACCAACTACAATGAGCAGTTCTTC. It specifies CASSLDTNYNEQFF.

This clonotype was observed at least ten times. V usage is TRBV28 and J usage is TRBJ2-1; perhaps TRBD1 as D (6 bases). V shed 7 bases and J shed 4 bases, with 14 bases lying between them. CDR3 size: 14 residues. The germline V gene has CDR1 MDHEN and CDR2 SYDVKM. The CDR3: CASNRAGVYNEQFF. DNA of the CDR3: TGTGCCAGCAACCGGGCAGGGGTGTACAATGAGCAGTTCTTC. The complete variable domain, with remaining parts taken from reference TRBV28 and TRBJ2-1, reads DVKVTQSSRYLVKRTGEKVFLECVQDMDHENMFWYRQDPGLGLRLIYFSYDVKMKEKGDIPEGYSVSREKKERFSLILESASTNQTSMYLCASNRAGVYNEQFFGPGTRLTVL.

The J gene is TRBJ2-5, the V gene TRBV30; D possibly corresponds to TRBD2 (5 bases). Per germline, CDR1 GTSNPN and CDR2 SVGIG (reference sequence). Deletions cut 3 bases from V and 11 bases from J, with 16 bases between. CDR3 length: 12 amino acids. CDR3 sequence: CAWRDPGDEQYF. DNA for the CDR3: TGTGCCTGGAGGGACCCCGGGGATGAGCAGTACTTC.

This clonotype occurred many times. The V gene is TRBV12-3 or TRBV12-4, the J gene TRBJ1-4; D possibly corresponds to TRBD1 (6 bases). Trimming removed 6 bases at V and 7 bases at J, with 15 bases between. The CDR3 is 14 residues long. DNA for the CDR3: TGTGCCAGCAGCTACGCGACAGGTACTGAAAAACTGTTTTTT. This translates into CASSYATGTEKLFF.

This clonotype was picked up many times. This chain joins TRBV4-1 and TRBJ2-7; the match to TRBD2 covers 8 bases. The CDR3 extends over 14 amino acids. V gave up 0 bases and J gave up 7 bases; unmatched junction bases: 5. CDR1 and CDR2 from the germline V gene are MGHRA and YSYEKL. CDR3 in DNA: TGCGCCAGCAGCCAAGATCCGCTAGCGGGTGAGCAGTACTTC. Its translation: CASSQDPLAGEQYF.

This clonotype was detected many times. CDR3 bases: TGCGCCAGCAGCTACGAAATGGGCAATGAGCAGTTCTTC. It encodes CASSYEMGNEQFF. This chain joins TRBV5-1 and TRBJ2-1, with unresolved D. Germline V gene sequence: CDR1 SGHRS, CDR2 YFSETQ. Deletions cut 3 bases from V and 6 bases from J, with 10 bases between. The CDR3 runs to 13 residues.

As concerns this clonotype: This may arise from a read error, as a much more abundant clone is one base away. V and J are TRBV20-1 and TRBJ2-3, with 7 bases identical to TRBD2. The CDR3 consists of 15 residues. Germline-derived CDR1 and CDR2 are DFQATT and SNEGSKA (reference sequence). The CDR3, as DNA: TGCAGTGCTAGAAGGCTAGCGGAATTCACAGATTCGCAGTATTTT. Amino acid sequence: CSARRLAEFTDSQYF.

This chain uses TRBV5-1 with TRBJ2-1, with 14 nucleotides matching TRBD2. Germline V lookup: CDR1 SGHRS, CDR2 YFSETQ. This CDR3 is built from 15 residues. The trim removed 7 bases at V and 5 bases at J, leaving 5 bases unmatched. The CDR3 loop reads CASSTSGGAHNEQFF. For the CDR3, the DNA is TGCGCCAGCTCGACTAGCGGGGGGGCCCACAATGAGCAGTTCTTC.

At least ten counts were recorded for this clonotype. V usage is TRBV7-3 and J usage is TRBJ2-1; TRBD2 aligns across 8 bases. The CDR3 extends over 16 amino acids. CDR1 SGHTA and CDR2 FQGTGA come from the germline V gene. J lost 7 bases, V lost 0 bases, and 8 bases had no gene match. The CDR3 bases are TGTGCCAGCAGCTTAACCATAGCGGGAACAGGGAATGAGCAGTTCTTC. Translated, it gives CASSLTIAGTGNEQFF.

This clonotype has just a few counts. The chain couples TRBV27 to TRBJ2-7; 7 nucleotides align to TRBD2. CDR3 length: 14 residues. The V and J ends lost 5 bases and 4 bases, in that order; junction bases with no gene match: 8. The germline V gene encodes CDR1 MNHEY and CDR2 SMNVEV (reference sequence). CDR3 DNA: TGTGCCAGCAGTCCGACTAGCCTACCGTACGAGCAGTACTTC. Translation: CASSPTSLPYEQYF.

This CDR3 reads CSVVSLDPANEQFF. The CDR3, as DNA: TGCAGCGTTGTCAGCTTAGACCCCGCTAATGAGCAGTTCTTC. The J gene is TRBJ2-1, the V gene TRBV29-1; no reliable D call. Per the germline V gene, CDR1 is SQVTM and CDR2 is ANQGSEA. The germline V and J ends were trimmed by 4 bases and 7 bases, with 17 bases remaining between them. The CDR3 covers 14 residues.

The rearrangement uses TRBV5-5 and TRBJ2-6; D ambiguous. Germline V gives CDR1 SGHKS, CDR2 YYEKEE (reference sequence). The CDR3 is made up of 16 amino acids. Trimming removed 3 bases at V and 1 base at J, with 11 bases between. The CDR3 spells CASSSFGVSGANVLTF. CDR3 bases: TGTGCCAGCAGCTCGTTTGGGGTTTCTGGGGCCAACGTCCTGACTTTC.

This chain uses TRBV11-1 with TRBJ1-6; a weak D match, TRBD1 (5 bases). Germline V lookup: CDR1 SGHAT, CDR2 FQDESV (reference sequence). This CDR3 comprises 15 residues. V shed 1 base and J shed 5 bases, with 9 bases lying between them. The CDR3 bases are TGTGCCAGCAGCTTAGGCCCGGGGGATAATTCACCCCTCCACTTT. Protein: CASSLGPGDNSPLHF.

The chain combines TRBV20-1 with TRBJ2-5; a possible D gene is TRBD1 (5 bases). Between the trimmed V and J ends, which lost 6 bases and 0 bases, there was a span of 11 bases. CDR3 length: 13 residues. Per germline, CDR1 DFQATT and CDR2 SNEGSKA (reference sequence). CDR3 region: CSAVRQNQETQYF. The CDR3 DNA sequence: TGCAGTGCGGTTCGACAGAACCAAGAGACCCAGTACTTC.

The chain links TRBV12-3 or TRBV12-4 to TRBJ2-1, with D perhaps matching TRBD2 (7 bases). The CDR3 loop spans 14 amino acids. V lost 3 bases and J 8 bases, leaving 14 bases between the germline ends. For the CDR3, the DNA is TGTGCCAGCAGTTTCCCGGGGGGCAAAGATGAGCAGTTCTTC. This sequence encodes CASSFPGGKDEQFF.

This sequence joins TRBV29-1 and TRBJ2-5, with 8 bases fitting TRBD2. CDR1 and CDR2 from the germline V gene are SQVTM and ANQGSEA. J was trimmed by 5 bases and V by 5 bases; bases with no gene match: 7. The CDR3 spans 13 residues. CDR3 nucleotides: TGCAGCGTTACGGGGGGGACGGACGAGACCCAGTACTTC. As protein: CSVTGGTDETQYF.

This clonotype appeared a few times. The chain links TRBV5-8 to TRBJ1-4, with TRBD1 as a possible D gene (6 bases). The CDR3 has 18 amino acids. V gave up 1 base and J gave up 5 bases, with 21 bases separating them. Germline CDR1 SGHTS, CDR2 YDEGEE. The CDR3 sequence is CASSLRTATRVGNEKLFF. The CDR3 nucleotides are TGTGCCAGCAGCTTGAGGACAGCTACAAGGGTTGGGAATGAAAAACTGTTTTTT. The whole variable domain, remainder taken from reference TRBV5-8 and TRBJ1-4, is EAGVTQSPTHLIKTRGQQATLRCSPISGHTSVYWYQQALGLGLQFLLWYDEGEERNRGNFPPRFSGRQFPNYSSELNVNALELEDSALYLCASSLRTATRVGNEKLFFGSGTQLSVL.

The sample holds many counts of this clonotype. The V gene is TRBV5-1, the J gene TRBJ2-3; 10 nucleotides agree with TRBD1. Germline lookup yields CDR1 SGHRS and CDR2 YFSETQ. V was clipped by 4 bases and J by 6 bases; unmatched bases: 8. The CDR3 contains 15 residues. CDR3 region: CASSGGQGKSDTQYF. The CDR3 nucleotides read TGCGCCAGCAGCGGGGGACAGGGGAAGTCGGATACGCAGTATTTT. The full variable domain, with the rest looked up from reference TRBV5-1 and TRBJ2-3, is KAGVTQTPRYLIKTRGQQVTLSCSPISGHRSVSWYQQTPGQGLQFLFEYFSETQRNKGNFPGRFSGRQFSNSRSEMNVSTLELGDSALYLCASSGGQGKSDTQYFGPGTRLTVL.

The CDR3 loop is CASSAGTQYF. DNA for the CDR3: TGTGCCAGCAGTGCCGGAACGCAGTATTTT. The chain links TRBV5-8 to TRBJ2-3; D remains ambiguous. This CDR3 has 10 amino acids. CDR1 SGHTS and CDR2 YDEGEE come from the germline V gene. V lost 5 bases to trimming and J lost 9 bases, with 7 bases between them.